This T cell receptor beta chain comes out of a study of T cell changes during pregnancy in multiple sclerosis. Sequencing used immunoSEQ multiplex PCR; TCRdb keeps in-frame clones, though not all of them. Among around 78,000 clones listed, 91% were seen once. In germline, CDR1 is SGHRS, CDR2 YFSETQ. V lost 4 bases and J lost 5; bases outside the gene matches: 7. The CDR3 is 15 amino acids. The receptor was isolated from a female donor in good health, enrolled as a control in a pregnancy study. This specimen consisted of peripheral blood, obtained in the third trimester of pregnancy. V and J are TRBV5-1 and TRBJ1-1; TRBD1 aligns across 11 bases. CDR3 DNA sequence: TGCGCCAGCAGCGCAGGACAGGGGGCAGGGACTGAAGCTTTCTTT. This gives the protein CASSAGQGAGTEAFF.